This T cell receptor beta chain is from a study of molecular identifiers for immune sequencing clone quantification. MiXCR, applied by TCRdb to the PCR reads, yields one record per CDR3 protein. Among some 41,000 distinct CDR3 sequences listed, nearly 25% were seen once. Libraries for naive CD8 T cells, which were made from roughly 21,000 to 960,000 sorted cells, drew on 10%, 30% or 50% of the RNA. As CD8+CD4-CCR7+CD45RA+ cells, naive CD8 T cells were sorted. Remarks on this clonotype: As yet, its antigen is unknown. This may come from a read error, since a much larger clone is one base off.

Trimming removed 3 bases at V and 6 bases at J, with 17 bases between. Germline loops: CDR1 ENHRY, CDR2 SYGVKD. CDR3 size: 15 residues. Notes on the study in general: In cases of identical TCR molecules sharing a barcode, highly expanded clone sizes could be underestimated. For effector cells, clones above 20 RNA copies held over 98% of molecules; for naive cells, under 1%.

V gene TRBV10-3 combines with J gene TRBJ1-1; D remains unclear. Specimen: naive CD8+ T cells from blood, with Jurkat cell RNA spiked in. This sample's subset: FACS-sorted CD8+CD4-CCR7+CD45RA+ naive T cells. This TCR derives from a human donor in good health. Some libraries in this study had Jurkat cell RNA spiked in. The CDR3 spells CAISEGFVVGAEAFF. The CDR3 nucleotides are TGTGCCATCAGTGAAGGATTCGTAGTGGGCGCTGAAGCTTTCTTT.